The 6 T cell receptor beta chains below all came from one sample that was sequenced in a study of T-cell memory formation after mild COVID-19. Each CDR3 protein gets one entry after TCRdb re-called the 5' RACE reads with MiXCR. The sample shows 450,000 or so distinct CDR3 sequences, 15% to 25% of them seen only once. The sequenced material came from PBMCs or a T cell subset sorted from them (not recorded which). The receptors come from an adult woman who had mild COVID-19 (a few samples of this study predate the infection). Cell type and time point are not known.

This clonotype was seen only a few times. The chain uses TRBV7-8 and TRBJ1-5; D uncertain. The germline gives CDR1 SGHVS, CDR2 FQNEAQ. There are 15 residues in the CDR3. V lost 0 bases to trimming and J lost 5 bases, with 11 bases between them. The CDR3, as DNA: TGTGCCAGCAGCTTAGCGCAGAGGGTGGATCAGCCCCAGCATTTT. Translating gives CASSLAQRVDQPQHF.

This clonotype is a singleton in its sample. This chain links TRBV2 with TRBJ2-7; D might be TRBD1 (5 bases). This CDR3 has 12 residues. Trimming stripped 6 bases from V and 1 base from J, with 7 bases between. CDR1 is SNHLY, CDR2 FYNNEI, per germline. The CDR3 here is CASRGQSYEQYF. In DNA, the CDR3 is TGTGCCAGCAGGGGGCAGTCCTACGAGCAGTACTTC.

The chain is built from TRBV5-4 and TRBJ2-7, with 7 bases that match TRBD1. The CDR3 is made up of 14 amino acids. J was trimmed by 2 bases and V by 4 bases; bases with no gene match: 6. Germline-derived CDR1 and CDR2 are SGHNT and YYREEE (reference sequence). DNA of the CDR3: TGTGCCAGCAGCACGAAAGGGGGCCCCTACGAGCAGTACTTC. As protein: CASSTKGGPYEQYF.

Many counts were recorded for this clonotype. J is TRBJ2-2 and V is TRBV30; D possibly corresponds to TRBD2 (5 bases). The CDR3 consists of 13 residues. The V end was cut by 4 bases, the J end by 7 bases, with 13 bases between. Germline CDR1 and CDR2: GTSNPN and SVGIG (reference sequence). The DNA for the CDR3 is TGTGCCTGGATCGAACGGGGAAGCGGGGAGCTGTTTTTT. It yields the protein CAWIERGSGELFF.

The chain recombines TRBV12-3 or TRBV12-4 with TRBJ2-1, with a weak D call TRBD2 (6 bases). V was shortened by 4 bases and J by 12 bases, with 16 bases between the two germline ends. The CDR3 loop spans 13 amino acids. CDR3 sequence reads: CASSSGLRKVQFF. CDR3 in DNA: TGTGCCAGCAGTTCGGGACTGCGAAAGGTGCAGTTCTTC.

This clonotype was found many times. The chain uses TRBV7-3 and TRBJ1-1; 7 nucleotides match TRBD1. The CDR3 is 13 amino acids. Germline loops: CDR1 SGHTA, CDR2 FQGTGA. V lost 5 bases to trimming and J lost 3 bases; unmatched junction nucleotides: 3. Here the CDR3 DNA reads TGTGCCAGCAGCCCCGACAGGGACACTGAAGCTTTCTTT. This encodes CASSPDRDTEAFF.